This T cell receptor beta chain emerged from a study of blood T cell repertoires in COVID-19. At the level of the study: There were acute and convalescent COVID-19 samples, and they came from the United States, Italy and Spain.

V was trimmed by 4 bases and J by 5 bases, leaving 22 bases between them. This CDR3 comprises 16 residues. Germline V CDR1 and CDR2: SGHNT, YYREEE (reference sequence). Sequencing was performed with immunoSEQ multiplex PCR; in TCRdb, only in-frame clones are kept and a portion is missing. Among tens of thousands of clones, roughly 78% were seen once, and the ten largest hold about 10%. A few counts support this clone. The TCR originated in a man aged 55 to 70 with acute or convalescent COVID-19. Sequencing was performed on peripheral blood. This sequence joins TRBV5-4 and TRBJ2-7; D might be TRBD2 (7 bases). The CDR3 nucleotides read TGTGCCAGCAGCCCCGACTTGACAGGCGGGGGCCACGAGCAGTACTTC. This gives the protein CASSPDLTGGGHEQYF. Looking up the rest from reference TRBV5-4 and TRBJ2-7 gives the full variable domain: ETGVTQSPTHLIKTRGQQVTLRCSSQSGHNTVSWYQQALGQGPQFIFQYYREEENGRGNFPPRFSGLQFPNYSSELNVNALELDDSALYLCASSPDLTGGGHEQYFGPGTRLTVT.